This T cell receptor beta chain derives from a study of cytomegalovirus exposure and HLA in healthy donors. This CDR3 has 15 residues. V lost 5 bases, J lost 2 bases, and 10 bases lay in between. In germline, CDR1 is LNHDA, CDR2 SQIVND (reference sequence). This clone was recorded a few times. The PCR had 60 Vbeta and 13 Jbeta primers. The table came from immunoSEQ multiplex PCR; TCRdb's copy has only in-frame clones and leaves some out. Of approximately 140,000 clones listed, just under 65% are singletons. The rearrangement uses TRBV19 and TRBJ2-6; a weak D match, TRBD1 (6 bases). Input material: PBMCs. The origin of this receptor is a woman aged 60 to 75 in good health and CMV-seropositive. The CDR3 region is CASSAQGAGANVLTF. Here the CDR3 DNA reads TGTGCCAGTAGTGCACAGGGTGCTGGGGCCAACGTCCTGACTTTC.